Included here is one TCR beta chain sequence, with context. Its target is unknown. Using immunoSEQ multiplex PCR, the repertoire was profiled, and TCRdb retains in-frame clones only, with some absent. The sample contains under 40,000 clones, around 88% of which appear only once. The sample belongs to a study of PD-L1 blockade in urothelial cancer. Study overall: Intravenous atezolizumab, 1,200 mg every 3 weeks, was begun by patients around 2014. Between 0 and 3 prior chemotherapy regimens had been given to patients. Blood was subjected to analysis at 3 weeks (second dose) and 6 weeks following treatment start.

Study findings and constraints: Clones that were tumor-associated expanded more in the blood of durable-benefit patients at 3 weeks.

This TCR was sampled from a man aged 60 to 69 with urothelial cancer. The source was PBMCs, collected around atezolizumab (anti-PD-L1) treatment.

The CDR3, as DNA: TGTGCCAGCAGCCTCCGCCGGGGTCCCAATCAGCCCCAGCATTTT. This codes for CASSLRRGPNQPQHF. The chain has TRBV27 and TRBJ1-5; no clear D. In germline, CDR1 is MNHEY, CDR2 SMNVEV (reference sequence). This CDR3 comprises 15 residues. V dropped 6 bases and J dropped 3 bases, with 15 bases sitting between them.